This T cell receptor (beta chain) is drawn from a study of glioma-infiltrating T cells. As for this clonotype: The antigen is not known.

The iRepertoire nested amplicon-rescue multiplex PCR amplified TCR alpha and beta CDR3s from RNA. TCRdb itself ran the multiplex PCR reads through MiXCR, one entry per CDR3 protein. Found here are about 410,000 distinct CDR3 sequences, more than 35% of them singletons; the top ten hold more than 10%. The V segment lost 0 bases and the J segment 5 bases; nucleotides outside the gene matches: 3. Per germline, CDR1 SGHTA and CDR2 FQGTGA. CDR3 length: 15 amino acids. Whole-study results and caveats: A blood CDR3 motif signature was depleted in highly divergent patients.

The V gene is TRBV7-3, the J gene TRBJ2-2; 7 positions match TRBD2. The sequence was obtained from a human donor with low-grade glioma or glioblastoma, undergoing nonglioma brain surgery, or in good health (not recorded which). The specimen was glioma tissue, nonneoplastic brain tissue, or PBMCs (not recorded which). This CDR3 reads CASSLTGGWTGELFF. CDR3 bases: TGTGCCAGCAGCTTAACGGGAGGGTGGACCGGGGAGCTGTTTTTT.